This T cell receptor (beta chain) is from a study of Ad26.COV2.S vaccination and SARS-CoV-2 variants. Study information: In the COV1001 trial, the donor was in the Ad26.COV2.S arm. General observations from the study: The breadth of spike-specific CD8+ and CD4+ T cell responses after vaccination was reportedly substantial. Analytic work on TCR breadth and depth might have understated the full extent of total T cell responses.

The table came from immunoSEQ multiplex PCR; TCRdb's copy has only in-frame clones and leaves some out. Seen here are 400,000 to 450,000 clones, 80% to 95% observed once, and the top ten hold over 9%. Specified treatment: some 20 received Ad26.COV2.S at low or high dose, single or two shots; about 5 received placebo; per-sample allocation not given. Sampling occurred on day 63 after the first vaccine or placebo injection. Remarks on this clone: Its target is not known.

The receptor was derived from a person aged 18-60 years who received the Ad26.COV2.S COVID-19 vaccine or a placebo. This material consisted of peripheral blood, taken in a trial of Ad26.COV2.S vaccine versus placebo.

CDR3 sequence (DNA): TGTGCTAGTGGTAACCTGTTTAGCGGAACACCCTACGAGCAGTACTTC. Its translation: CASGNLFSGTPYEQYF. This rearrangement joins TRBV12-5 to TRBJ2-7; a weak D match, TRBD2 (6 bases). V lost 5 bases to trimming and J lost 2 bases, with 19 bases between them. Germline CDR1 reads LGHNT; CDR2 reads FRNRAP. This CDR3 region has 16 residues.